These T cell receptor beta chains were read from a single sample in a study of T cells in Graves' hyperthyroidism and ophthalmopathy. MiXCR, run by TCRdb on the multiplex PCR reads, gives a single entry per CDR3 protein. The data show about 360,000 distinct CDR3 sequences, roughly 13% seen once. Sample: blood. The receptors were gathered from a young woman with Graves' hyperthyroidism. Both conserved end residues are part of each CDR3. A D gene is named only where the DNA matches it firmly. Clone size is stated in some rows and not others, as once, few, many or a class when expanded.

V	J	D	size	CDR3	DNA
TRBV3-1	TRBJ2-1	TRBD2	.	CASSQRPGLAGGNSYNEQFF	TGTGCCAGCAGCCAAAGACCGGGACTAGCGGGGGGGAACTCCTACAATGAGCAGTTCTTC
TRBV28	TRBJ2-7	TRBD1	many	CASSPVAGGRNEQYF	TGTGCCAGCAGCCCGGTGGCAGGGGGAAGAAACGAGCAGTACTTC
TRBV20-1	TRBJ2-3	TRBD2	.	CSAARTSGGHSTDTQYF	TGCAGTGCTGCCAGGACTAGCGGGGGCCACAGCACAGATACGCAGTATTTT
TRBV7-3	TRBJ1-2	.	many	CASKRGPGTNYGYTF	TGTGCCAGCAAAAGGGGACCCGGGACAAACTATGGCTACACCTTC
TRBV29-1	TRBJ1-1	TRBD1	few	CSGTGGAGGRGAFF	TGCAGCGGAACAGGGGGCGCGGGGGGTCGTGGAGCTTTCTTT
TRBV11-1	TRBJ1-2	.	many	CASSLQGHYGYTF	TGTGCCAGCAGCCTACAGGGCCACTATGGCTACACCTTC
TRBV9	TRBJ2-3	.	.	CASSPEVADTQYF	TGTGCCAGCAGCCCCGAAGTGGCAGATACGCAGTATTTT
TRBV15	TRBJ2-5	.	many	CATSRDTTRGRETQYF	TGTGCCACCAGCAGAGATACAACAAGGGGCAGAGAGACCCAGTACTTC
TRBV6-1	TRBJ1-1	TRBD1	many	CASSRQGASTEAFF	TGTGCCAGCAGTCGACAGGGGGCAAGCACTGAAGCTTTCTTT
TRBV6-6	TRBJ2-3	TRBD2	many	CASSYPLSNQRGGLGSSTDTQYF	TGTGCCAGCAGTTACCCCCTTAGCAACCAACGGGGGGGCCTTGGGTCCAGCACAGATACGCAGTATTTT
TRBV24-1	TRBJ2-3	.	many	CATSEPSWVTDTQYF	TGTGCCACCAGTGAACCTTCCTGGGTCACAGATACGCAGTATTTT
TRBV20-1	TRBJ2-7	.	many	CSASSDRYEQYF	TGCAGTGCTAGCTCAGACCGTTACGAGCAGTACTTC
TRBV30	TRBJ2-7	.	many	CAWSAGARGYEQYF	TGTGCCTGGAGCGCCGGGGCGAGAGGTTACGAGCAGTACTTC
TRBV4-2	TRBJ1-2	TRBD1	.	CASSQDPGTGEMSYGYTF	TGTGCCAGCAGCCAAGATCCGGGCACAGGGGAAATGAGCTATGGCTACACCTTC
TRBV28	TRBJ1-2	.	few	CASRPGPDYGYTF	TGTGCCAGCAGACCGGGCCCGGACTATGGCTACACCTTC
TRBV6-1	TRBJ2-7	TRBD2	many	CASSEGTSGSREQYF	TGTGCCAGCAGTGAAGGGACTAGCGGGAGTCGCGAGCAGTACTTC
TRBV3-1	TRBJ2-4	.	many	CASSQEGAAKNIQYF	TGTGCCAGCAGCCAAGAGGGGGCAGCCAAAAACATTCAGTACTTC
TRBV18	TRBJ2-7	TRBD2	many	CASSPGLATEQYF	TGTGCCAGCTCACCGGGACTAGCCACAGAGCAGTACTTC
TRBV11-2	TRBJ2-1	TRBD1	many	CASSPWYGTGGSYNEQFF	TGTGCCAGCAGCCCCTGGTACGGGACAGGGGGCTCCTACAATGAGCAGTTCTTC
TRBV2	TRBJ2-5	TRBD1	many	CASSESGTGSTQYF	TGTGCCAGCAGTGAGTCCGGGACAGGGTCCACCCAGTACTTC
TRBV5-1	TRBJ2-3	.	many	CASSKQPDTDTQYF	TGCGCCAGCAGCAAACAGCCAGATACAGATACGCAGTATTTT
TRBV20-1	TRBJ2-7	.	.	CSARDFRQAHTYEQYF	TGCAGTGCTAGAGACTTTCGACAGGCACATACCTACGAGCAGTACTTC
TRBV7-9	TRBJ2-7	TRBD1	.	CASSSPGGQGEGVRAYEQYF	TGTGCCAGCAGCTCCCCCGGGGGACAGGGGGAGGGGGTACGCGCCTACGAGCAGTACTTC
TRBV12-3/TRBV12-4	TRBJ2-5	.	.	CASSSRGGERKTQYF	TGTGCCAGCAGTTCGCGAGGGGGGGAACGAAAGACCCAGTACTTC
TRBV6-1	TRBJ2-5	TRBD2	many	CASSWTSGGQETQYF	TGTGCCAGCAGTTGGACTAGCGGGGGGCAAGAGACCCAGTACTTC
TRBV7-9	TRBJ2-3	.	many	CASSLGGPRGTDTQYF	TGTGCCAGCAGCTTAGGTGGACCGAGAGGTACAGATACGCAGTATTTT
TRBV12-3/TRBV12-4	TRBJ1-4	.	many	CASLGEKLFF	TGTGCCAGCCTGGGGGAAAAACTGTTTTTT
TRBV2	TRBJ2-1	.	many	CASKQGVTYNEQFF	TGTGCCAGCAAGCAAGGGGTTACCTACAATGAGCAGTTCTTC
TRBV7-2	TRBJ1-1	.	many	CASSLGGWADNTEAFF	TGTGCCAGCAGCTTAGGGGGATGGGCGGATAACACTGAAGCTTTCTTT
TRBV5-1	TRBJ2-6	.	many	CASSRTLSSGANVLTF	TGCGCCAGCAGCCGGACTCTCAGCTCTGGGGCCAACGTCCTGACTTTC
TRBV25-1	TRBJ2-1	TRBD1	.	CASSDFPRTGEVFGNEQFF	TGTGCCAGCAGTGATTTCCCCCGGACAGGGGAAGTTTTTGGCAATGAGCAGTTCTTC
TRBV3-1	TRBJ2-1	.	.	CASSQPQAAALSNEQFF	TGTGCCAGCAGCCAACCGCAGGCCGCGGCATTGAGCAATGAGCAGTTCTTC
TRBV20-1	TRBJ1-1	.	many	CSARRGMNTEAFF	TGCAGTGCTCGCCGGGGCATGAACACTGAAGCTTTCTTT
TRBV6-6	TRBJ2-7	.	many	CASSYSVQVYEQYF	TGTGCCAGCAGTTACTCCGTCCAGGTCTACGAGCAGTACTTC